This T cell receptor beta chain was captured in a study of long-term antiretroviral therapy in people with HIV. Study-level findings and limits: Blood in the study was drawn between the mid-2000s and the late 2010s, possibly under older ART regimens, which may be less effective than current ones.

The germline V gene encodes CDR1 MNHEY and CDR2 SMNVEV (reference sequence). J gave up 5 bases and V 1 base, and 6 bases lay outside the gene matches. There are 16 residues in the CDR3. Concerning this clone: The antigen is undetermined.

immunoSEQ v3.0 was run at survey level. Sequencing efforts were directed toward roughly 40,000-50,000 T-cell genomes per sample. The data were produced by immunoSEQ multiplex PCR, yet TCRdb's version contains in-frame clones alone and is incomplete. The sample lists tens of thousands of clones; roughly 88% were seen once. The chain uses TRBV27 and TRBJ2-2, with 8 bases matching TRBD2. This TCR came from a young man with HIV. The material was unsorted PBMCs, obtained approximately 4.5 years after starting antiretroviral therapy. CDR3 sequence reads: CASSLLRGAITGELFF. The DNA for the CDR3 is TGTGCCAGCAGTTTATTGCGGGGGGCTATAACCGGGGAGCTGTTTTTT.